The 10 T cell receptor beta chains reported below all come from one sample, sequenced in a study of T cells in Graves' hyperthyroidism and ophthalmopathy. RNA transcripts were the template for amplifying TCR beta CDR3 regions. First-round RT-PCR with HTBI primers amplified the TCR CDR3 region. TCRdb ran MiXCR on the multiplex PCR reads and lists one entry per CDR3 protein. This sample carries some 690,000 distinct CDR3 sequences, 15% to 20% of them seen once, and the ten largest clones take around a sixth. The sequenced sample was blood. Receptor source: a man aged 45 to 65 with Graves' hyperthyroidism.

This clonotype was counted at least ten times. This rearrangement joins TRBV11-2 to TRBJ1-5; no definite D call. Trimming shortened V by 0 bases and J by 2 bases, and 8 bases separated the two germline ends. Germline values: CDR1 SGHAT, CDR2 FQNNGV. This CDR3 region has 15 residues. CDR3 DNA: TGTGCCAGCAGCTTAGATTGGGCAGGCAATCAGCCCCAGCATTTT. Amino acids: CASSLDWAGNQPQHF.

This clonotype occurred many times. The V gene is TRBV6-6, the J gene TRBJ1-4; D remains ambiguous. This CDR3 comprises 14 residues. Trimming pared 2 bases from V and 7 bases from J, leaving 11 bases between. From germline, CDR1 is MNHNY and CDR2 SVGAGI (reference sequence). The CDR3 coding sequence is TGTGCCAGCAGTTACGGCGAGGGAAGTGAAAAACTGTTTTTT. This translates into CASSYGEGSEKLFF.

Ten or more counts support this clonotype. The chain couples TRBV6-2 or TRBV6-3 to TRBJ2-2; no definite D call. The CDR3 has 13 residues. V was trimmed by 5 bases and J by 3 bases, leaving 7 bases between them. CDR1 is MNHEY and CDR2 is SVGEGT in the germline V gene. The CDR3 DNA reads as TGTGCCAGCAGTCGTACTTACACCGGGGAGCTGTTTTTT. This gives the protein CASSRTYTGELFF.

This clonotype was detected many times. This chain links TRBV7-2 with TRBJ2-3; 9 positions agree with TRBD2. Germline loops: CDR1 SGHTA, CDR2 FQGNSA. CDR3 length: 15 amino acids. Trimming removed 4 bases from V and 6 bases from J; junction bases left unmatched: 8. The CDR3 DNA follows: TGTGCCAGCAGCTGGCGGGGACTAGCAGGGGATACGCAGTATTTT. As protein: CASSWRGLAGDTQYF.

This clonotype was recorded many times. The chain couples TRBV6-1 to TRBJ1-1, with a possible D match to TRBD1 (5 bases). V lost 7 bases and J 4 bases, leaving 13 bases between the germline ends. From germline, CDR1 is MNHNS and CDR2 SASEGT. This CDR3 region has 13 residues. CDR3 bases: TGTGCCAGCATTAGTAGGGGTGTCACTGAAGCTTTCTTT. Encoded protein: CASISRGVTEAFF.

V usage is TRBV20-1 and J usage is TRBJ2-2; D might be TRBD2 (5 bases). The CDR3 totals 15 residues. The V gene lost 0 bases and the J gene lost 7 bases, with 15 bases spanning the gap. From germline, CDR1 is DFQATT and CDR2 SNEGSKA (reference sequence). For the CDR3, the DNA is TGCAGTGCTAGAGATTTATTCGCGGCGGGCGGGGAGCTGTTTTTT. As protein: CSARDLFAAGGELFF.

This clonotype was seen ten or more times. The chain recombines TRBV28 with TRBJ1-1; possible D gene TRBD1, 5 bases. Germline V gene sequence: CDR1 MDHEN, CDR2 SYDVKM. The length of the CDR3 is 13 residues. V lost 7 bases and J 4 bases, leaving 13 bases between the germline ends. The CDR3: CASITPGITEAFF. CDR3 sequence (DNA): TGTGCCAGCATCACCCCAGGGATCACTGAAGCTTTCTTT.

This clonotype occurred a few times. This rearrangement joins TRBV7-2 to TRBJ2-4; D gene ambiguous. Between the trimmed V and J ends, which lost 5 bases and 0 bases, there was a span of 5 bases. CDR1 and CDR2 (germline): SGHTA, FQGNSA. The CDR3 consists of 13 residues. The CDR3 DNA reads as TGTGCCAGCAGCCCGCAAGCCAAAAACATTCAGTACTTC. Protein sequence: CASSPQAKNIQYF. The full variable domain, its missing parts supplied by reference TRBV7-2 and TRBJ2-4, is GAGVSQSPSNKVTEKGKDVELRCDPISGHTALYWYRQSLGQGLEFLIYFQGNSAPDKSGLPSDRFSAERTGGSVSTLTIQRTQQEDSAVYLCASSPQAKNIQYFGAGTRLSVL.

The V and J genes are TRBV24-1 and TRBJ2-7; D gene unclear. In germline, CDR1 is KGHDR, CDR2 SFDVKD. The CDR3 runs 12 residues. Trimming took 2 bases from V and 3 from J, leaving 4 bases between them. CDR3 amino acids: CATSDSDYEQYF. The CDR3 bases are TGTGCCACCAGTGATTCAGACTACGAGCAGTACTTC.

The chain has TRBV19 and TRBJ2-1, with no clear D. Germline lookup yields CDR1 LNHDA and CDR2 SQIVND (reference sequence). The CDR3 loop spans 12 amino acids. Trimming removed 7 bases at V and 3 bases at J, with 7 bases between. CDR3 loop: CASKGGYNEQFF. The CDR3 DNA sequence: TGTGCCAGTAAGGGTGGCTACAATGAGCAGTTCTTC.